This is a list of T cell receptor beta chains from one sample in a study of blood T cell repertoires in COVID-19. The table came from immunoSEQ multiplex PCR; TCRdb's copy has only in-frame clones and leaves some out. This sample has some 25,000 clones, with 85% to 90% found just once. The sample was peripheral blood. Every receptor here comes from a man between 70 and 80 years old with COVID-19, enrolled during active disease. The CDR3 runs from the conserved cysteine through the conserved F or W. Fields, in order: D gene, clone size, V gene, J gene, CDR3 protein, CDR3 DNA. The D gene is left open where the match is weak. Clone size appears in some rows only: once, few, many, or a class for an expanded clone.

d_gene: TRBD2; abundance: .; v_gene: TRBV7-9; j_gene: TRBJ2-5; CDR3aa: CASGLATETQYF; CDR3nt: TGTGCCAGCGGACTAGCGACAGAGACCCAGTACTTC
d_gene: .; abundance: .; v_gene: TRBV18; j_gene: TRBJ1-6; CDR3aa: CASSPEGGIASPLHF; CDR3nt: TGTGCCAGCTCACCCGAGGGTGGGATAGCCTCACCCCTCCACTTT
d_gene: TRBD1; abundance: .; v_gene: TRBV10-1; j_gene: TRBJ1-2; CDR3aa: CASSESTKTGGSNYGYTF; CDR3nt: TGCGCCAGCAGTGAGTCGACCAAAACAGGGGGTTCGAACTATGGCTACACCTTC
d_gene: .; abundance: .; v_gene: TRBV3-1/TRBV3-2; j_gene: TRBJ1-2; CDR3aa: CASSPLALMRRDGYTF; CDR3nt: TGTGCCAGCAGCCCGTTGGCCCTGATGCGTCGGGATGGCTACACCTTC
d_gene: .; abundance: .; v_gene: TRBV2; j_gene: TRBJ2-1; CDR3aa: CAIRTISYNEQFF; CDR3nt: TGTGCCATCCGGACTATTTCCTACAATGAGCAGTTCTTC
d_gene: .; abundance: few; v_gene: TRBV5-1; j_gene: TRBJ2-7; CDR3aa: CASSLVLPGSSYEQYF; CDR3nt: TGCGCCAGCAGCTTGGTTTTGCCAGGAAGCTCCTACGAGCAGTACTTC
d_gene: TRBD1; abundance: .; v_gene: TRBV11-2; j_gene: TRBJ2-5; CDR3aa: CASSLETGGGETQYF; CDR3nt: TGTGCCAGCAGCTTGGAGACAGGGGGGGGTGAGACCCAGTACTTC
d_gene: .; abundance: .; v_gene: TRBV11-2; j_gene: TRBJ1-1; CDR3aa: CASSSHRDTEAFF; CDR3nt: TGTGCCAGCAGCTCACACAGGGACACTGAAGCTTTCTTT
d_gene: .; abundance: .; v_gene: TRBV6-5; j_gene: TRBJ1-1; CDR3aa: CASTWGGGNTEAFF; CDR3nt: TGTGCCAGCACCTGGGGGGGCGGGAACACTGAAGCTTTCTTT
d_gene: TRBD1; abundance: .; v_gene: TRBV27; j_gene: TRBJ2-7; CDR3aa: CASSLSGQGLYEQYF; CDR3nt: TGTGCCAGCAGTTTATCCGGACAGGGTTTGTACGAGCAGTACTTC
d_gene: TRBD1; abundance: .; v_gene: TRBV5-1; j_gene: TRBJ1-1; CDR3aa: CASSSGTGGTEAFF; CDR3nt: TGCGCCAGCAGCTCCGGCACAGGGGGCACTGAAGCTTTCTTT
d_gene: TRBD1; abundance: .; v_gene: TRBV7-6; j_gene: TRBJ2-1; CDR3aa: CASSLGDRVYNEQFF; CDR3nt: TGTGCCAGCAGCTTGGGGGACAGGGTATACAATGAGCAGTTCTTC
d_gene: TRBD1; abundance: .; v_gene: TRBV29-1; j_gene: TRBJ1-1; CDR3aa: CSAGQGARNTEAFF; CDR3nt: TGCAGCGCGGGACAGGGGGCGCGGAACACTGAAGCTTTCTTT
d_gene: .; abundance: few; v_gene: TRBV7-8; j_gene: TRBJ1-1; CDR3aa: CASSLVSRGNTEAFF; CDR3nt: TGTGCCAGCAGCTTAGTCTCCAGGGGGAACACTGAAGCTTTCTTT
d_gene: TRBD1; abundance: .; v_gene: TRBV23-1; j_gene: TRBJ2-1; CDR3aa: CASALTGNENEQFF; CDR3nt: TGCGCCAGCGCGTTGACAGGGAACGAAAATGAGCAGTTCTTC
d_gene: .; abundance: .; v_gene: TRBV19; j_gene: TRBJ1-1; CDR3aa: CASSLGPEAFF; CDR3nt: TGTGCCAGTAGCCTAGGCCCTGAAGCTTTCTTT
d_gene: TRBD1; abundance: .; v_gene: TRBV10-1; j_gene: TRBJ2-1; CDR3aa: CASTEGALGDNEQFF; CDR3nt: TGCGCCAGTACCGAGGGGGCTCTGGGAGACAATGAGCAGTTCTTC
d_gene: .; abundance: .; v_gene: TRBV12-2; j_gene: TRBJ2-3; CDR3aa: CASRFSLVTDTQYF; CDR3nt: TGTGCAAGTCGCTTTTCACTCGTGACAGATACGCAGTATTTT
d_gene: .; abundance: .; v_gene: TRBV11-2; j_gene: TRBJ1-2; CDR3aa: CASSLGVNRDGDYGYTF; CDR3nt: TGTGCCAGCAGCCTGGGGGTAAACAGGGATGGAGACTATGGCTACACCTTC
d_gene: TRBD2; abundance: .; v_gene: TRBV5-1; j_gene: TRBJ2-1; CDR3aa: CASSVGTSGYYNEQFF; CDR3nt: TGCGCCAGCAGCGTAGGGACTAGCGGTTACTACAATGAGCAGTTCTTC
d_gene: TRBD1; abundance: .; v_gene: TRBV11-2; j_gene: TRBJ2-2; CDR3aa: CASSPRTGLGSNTGELFF; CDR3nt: TGTGCCAGCAGCCCGAGGACAGGGTTGGGATCGAACACCGGGGAGCTGTTTTTT
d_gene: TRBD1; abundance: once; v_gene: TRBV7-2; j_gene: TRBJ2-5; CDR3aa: CASSRDSNQETQYF; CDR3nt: TGTGCCAGCAGCCGGGACAGCAATCAAGAGACCCAGTACTTC
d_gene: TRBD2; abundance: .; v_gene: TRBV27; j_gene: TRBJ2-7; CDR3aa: CASRLAGGPYEQYF; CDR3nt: TGTGCCAGCAGATTAGCGGGAGGTCCCTACGAGCAGTACTTC
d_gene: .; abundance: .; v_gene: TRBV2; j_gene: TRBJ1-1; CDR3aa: CASSEYSGHTEAFF; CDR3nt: TGTGCCAGCAGTGAATATAGCGGTCACACTGAAGCTTTCTTT
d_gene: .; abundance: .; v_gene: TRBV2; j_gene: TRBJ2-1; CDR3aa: CARERDNEQFF; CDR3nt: TGTGCCAGAGAGAGGGATAATGAGCAGTTCTTC
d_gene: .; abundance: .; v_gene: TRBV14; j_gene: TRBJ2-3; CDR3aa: CASSPRPGSSTDTQYF; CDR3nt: TGTGCCAGCAGCCCCCGACCGGGATCTAGCACAGATACGCAGTATTTT
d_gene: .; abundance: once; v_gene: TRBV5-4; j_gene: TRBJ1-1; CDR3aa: CASSTRQEMNTEAFF; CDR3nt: TGTGCCAGCAGCACTCGACAGGAGATGAACACTGAAGCTTTCTTT
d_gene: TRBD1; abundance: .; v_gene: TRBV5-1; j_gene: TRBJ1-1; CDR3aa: CASSSGQAVSTEAFF; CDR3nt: TGCGCCAGCAGCTCGGGACAGGCAGTCTCAACTGAAGCTTTCTTT
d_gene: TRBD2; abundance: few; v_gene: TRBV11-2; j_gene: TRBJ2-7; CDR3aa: CASSLTSGPSYEQYF; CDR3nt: TGTGCCAGCAGCTTAACTAGCGGGCCATCCTACGAGCAGTACTTC
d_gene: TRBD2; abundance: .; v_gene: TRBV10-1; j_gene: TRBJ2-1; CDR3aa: CASSRRLAGESPNEQFF; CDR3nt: TGCGCCAGCAGTAGGAGGTTAGCGGGAGAGTCCCCGAATGAGCAGTTCTTC
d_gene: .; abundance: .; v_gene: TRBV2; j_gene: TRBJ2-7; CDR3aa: CASIAVSYEQYF; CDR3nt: TGTGCCAGCATTGCAGTCTCCTACGAGCAGTACTTC
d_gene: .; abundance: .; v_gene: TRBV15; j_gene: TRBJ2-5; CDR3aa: CATSRGGRETQYF; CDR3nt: TGTGCCACCAGCAGAGGAGGGAGAGAGACCCAGTACTTC
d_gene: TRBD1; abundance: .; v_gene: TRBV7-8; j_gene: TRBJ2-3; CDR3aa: CASSPRGRQGGDTQYF; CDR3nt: TGTGCCAGCAGCCCCCGAGGGAGACAGGGGGGAGATACGCAGTATTTT
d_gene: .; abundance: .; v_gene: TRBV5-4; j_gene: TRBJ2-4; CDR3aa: CASSFVGGTVQYF; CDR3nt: TGTGCCAGCAGCTTTGTTGGGGGGACAGTTCAGTACTTC
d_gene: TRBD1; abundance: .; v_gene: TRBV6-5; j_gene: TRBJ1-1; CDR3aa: CASSSRQTGVNTEAFF; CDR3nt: TGTGCCAGCAGTTCTCGTCAAACAGGGGTGAACACTGAAGCTTTCTTT
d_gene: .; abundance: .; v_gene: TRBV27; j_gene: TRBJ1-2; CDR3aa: CASSRGGGANYGYTF; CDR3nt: TGTGCCAGCAGTCGGGGGGGTGGAGCTAACTATGGCTACACCTTC
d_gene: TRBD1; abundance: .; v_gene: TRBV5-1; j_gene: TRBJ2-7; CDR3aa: CASSSGQGDEQYF; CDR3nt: TGCGCCAGCAGCTCCGGACAGGGGGACGAGCAGTACTTC
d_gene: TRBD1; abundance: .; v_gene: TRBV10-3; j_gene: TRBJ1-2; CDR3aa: CAISVGTATNYGYTF; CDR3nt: TGTGCCATCAGTGTCGGGACAGCTACTAACTATGGCTACACCTTC
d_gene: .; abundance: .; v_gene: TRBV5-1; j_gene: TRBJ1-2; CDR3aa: CASSFREAYGYTF; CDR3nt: TGCGCCAGCAGCTTCAGGGAGGCCTATGGCTACACCTTC
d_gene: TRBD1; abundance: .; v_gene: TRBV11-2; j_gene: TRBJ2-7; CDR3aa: CASSPTGGVYEQYF; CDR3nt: TGTGCCAGCAGCCCTACAGGGGGCGTGTACGAGCAGTACTTC
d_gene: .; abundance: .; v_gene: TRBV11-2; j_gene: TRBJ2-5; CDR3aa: CASSLEGRGKETQYF; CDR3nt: TGTGCCAGCAGCTTAGAGGGGCGGGGTAAAGAGACCCAGTACTTC
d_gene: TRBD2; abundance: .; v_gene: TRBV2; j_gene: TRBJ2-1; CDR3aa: CASSPGLAGGPFYNEQFF; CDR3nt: TGTGCCAGCAGTCCGGGACTAGCGGGAGGACCATTCTACAATGAGCAGTTCTTC
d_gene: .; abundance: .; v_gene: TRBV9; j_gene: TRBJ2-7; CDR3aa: CASSVGGSSSYEQYF; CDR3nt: TGTGCCAGCAGCGTGGGAGGTTCTTCCTCCTACGAGCAGTACTTC
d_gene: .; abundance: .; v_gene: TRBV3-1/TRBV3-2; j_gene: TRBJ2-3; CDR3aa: CASSSGPDTQYF; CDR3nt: TGTGCCAGCAGTAGTGGTCCAGATACGCAGTATTTT
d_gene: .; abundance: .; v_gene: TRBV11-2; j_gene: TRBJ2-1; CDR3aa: CASSAGLRSSYNEQFF; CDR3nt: TGTGCCAGCAGCGCGGGACTCAGGAGCTCCTACAATGAGCAGTTCTTC
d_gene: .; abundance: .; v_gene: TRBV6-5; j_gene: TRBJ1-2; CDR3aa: CASTRTLGYGYTF; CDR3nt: TGTGCCAGCACCCGCACGCTAGGCTATGGCTACACCTTC
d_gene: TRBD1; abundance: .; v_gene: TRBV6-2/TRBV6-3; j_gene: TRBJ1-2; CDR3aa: CASSARLSGTVRYTF; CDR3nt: TGTGCCAGCAGCGCCCGTCTCTCCGGGACAGTACGCTACACCTTC
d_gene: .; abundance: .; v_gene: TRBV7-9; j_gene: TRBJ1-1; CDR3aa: CASSFLRADSNTEAFF; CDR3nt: TGTGCCAGCAGTTTTTTAAGGGCCGACAGCAACACTGAAGCTTTCTTT
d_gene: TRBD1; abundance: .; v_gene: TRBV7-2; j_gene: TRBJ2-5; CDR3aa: CASSNDRGSETQYF; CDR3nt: TGTGCCAGCAGCAACGACAGGGGGAGCGAGACCCAGTACTTC
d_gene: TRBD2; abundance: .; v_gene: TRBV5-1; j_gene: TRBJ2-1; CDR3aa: CASSFLAGVVEQFF; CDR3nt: TGCGCCAGCAGCTTCCTAGCGGGAGTGGTTGAGCAGTTCTTC
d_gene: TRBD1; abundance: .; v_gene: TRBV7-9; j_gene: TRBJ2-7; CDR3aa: CASSRPGTGSSYEQYF; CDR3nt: TGTGCCAGCAGCCGACCCGGGACAGGGAGCTCCTACGAGCAGTACTTC
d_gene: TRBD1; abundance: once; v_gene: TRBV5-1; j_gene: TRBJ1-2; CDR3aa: CASSPGQVLNYGYTF; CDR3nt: TGCGCCAGCAGTCCGGGACAGGTTCTCAACTATGGCTACACCTTC
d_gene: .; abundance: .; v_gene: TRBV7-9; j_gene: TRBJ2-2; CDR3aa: CASSLTGELFF; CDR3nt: TGTGCCAGCAGCCTTACCGGGGAGCTGTTTTTT
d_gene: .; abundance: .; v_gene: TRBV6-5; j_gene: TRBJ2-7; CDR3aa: CASIDRHTYEQYF; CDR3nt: TGTGCCAGCATAGACAGACACACCTACGAGCAGTACTTC
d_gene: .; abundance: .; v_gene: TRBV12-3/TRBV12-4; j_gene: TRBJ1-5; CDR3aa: CASSLGGFQPQHF; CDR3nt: TGTGCCAGCAGTTTGGGGGGATTTCAGCCCCAGCATTTT
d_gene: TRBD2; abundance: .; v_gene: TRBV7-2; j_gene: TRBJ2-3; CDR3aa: CASSLNALAGHTQYF; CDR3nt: TGTGCCAGCAGCTTAAACGCCCTAGCGGGGCATACGCAGTATTTT
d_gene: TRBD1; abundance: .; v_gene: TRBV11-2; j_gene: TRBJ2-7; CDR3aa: CASSLSPQGAYEQYF; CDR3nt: TGTGCCAGCAGCCTCTCGCCACAGGGGGCTTACGAGCAGTACTTC
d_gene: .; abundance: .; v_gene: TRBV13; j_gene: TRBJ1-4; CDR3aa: CASSLGAGDEKLFF; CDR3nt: TGTGCCAGCAGCTTAGGGGCGGGCGACGAAAAACTGTTTTTT
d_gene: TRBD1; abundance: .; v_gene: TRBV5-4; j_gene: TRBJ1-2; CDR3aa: CASSGTGDYGYTF; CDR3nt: TGTGCCAGCAGCGGGACAGGGGACTATGGCTACACCTTC
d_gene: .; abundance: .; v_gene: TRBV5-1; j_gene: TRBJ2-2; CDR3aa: CASSLDDRISQTESGELFF; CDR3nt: TGCGCCAGCAGCTTGGATGACAGAATAAGCCAGACTGAATCGGGGGAGCTGTTTTTT